This note documents a single T cell receptor (beta chain) sequence. Assay used: immunoSEQ multiplex PCR; TCRdb lists only in-frame clones, some missing. The table lists tens of thousands of clones, approximately 94% of them singletons. The sample comes from a study of technical replicates of blood from a handful of donors. The clonotype originates from a human donor in good health. The sequencing input was T cells isolated from PBMCs.

The CDR3 sequence is CASSQLTYPTTETQYF. CDR3 DNA: TGCGCCAGCAGCCAACTGACTTACCCGACGACGGAGACCCAGTACTTC. V and J are TRBV4-1 and TRBJ2-5, with no clear D. The CDR3 spans 16 residues. Germline-derived CDR1 and CDR2 are MGHRA and YSYEKL. V lost 2 bases and J lost 5, with 18 bases in between.